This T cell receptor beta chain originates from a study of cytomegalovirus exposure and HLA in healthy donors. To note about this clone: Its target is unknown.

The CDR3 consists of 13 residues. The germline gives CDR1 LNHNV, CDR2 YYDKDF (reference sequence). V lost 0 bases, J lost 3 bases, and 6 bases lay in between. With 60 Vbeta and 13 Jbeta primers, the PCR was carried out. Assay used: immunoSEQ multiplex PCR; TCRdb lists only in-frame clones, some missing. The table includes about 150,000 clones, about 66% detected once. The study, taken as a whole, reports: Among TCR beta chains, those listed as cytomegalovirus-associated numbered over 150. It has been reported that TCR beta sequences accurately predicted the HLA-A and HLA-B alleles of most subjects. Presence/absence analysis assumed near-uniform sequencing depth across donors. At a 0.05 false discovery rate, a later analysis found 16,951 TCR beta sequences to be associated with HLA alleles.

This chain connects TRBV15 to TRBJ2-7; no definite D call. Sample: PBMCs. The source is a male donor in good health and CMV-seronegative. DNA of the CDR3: TGTGCCACCAGCAGAGAGGCCCACTACGAGCAGTACTTC. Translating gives CATSREAHYEQYF. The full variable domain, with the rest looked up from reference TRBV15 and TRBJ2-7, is DAMVIQNPRYQVTQFGKPVTLSCSQTLNHNVMYWYQQKSSQAPKLLFHYYDKDFNNEADTPDNFQSRRPNTSFCFLDIRSPGLGDTAMYLCATSREAHYEQYFGPGTRLTVT.